The T cell receptor (beta chain) under discussion was sequenced for a study of OX40 agonist ivuxolimab in advanced cancers. Overall study results and limits: Researchers did not establish what antigens the expanded peripheral T cells target.

Remarks on this clone: Its antigen remains unidentified.

The germline gives CDR1 GTSNPN, CDR2 SVGIG (reference sequence). This CDR3 is built from 13 residues. The V end lost 5 bases, the J end lost 0 bases, and 10 bases lay between the germline ends. Profiling relied on immunoSEQ multiplex PCR, and the TCRdb table lists in-frame clones only, not all of them. The sample consists of about 83,000 clones, roughly 84% of them appearing once. Anyone with autoimmune disease history or systemic immunosuppression was excluded. This receptor was obtained from an adult with an advanced solid tumor such as melanoma, head and neck, liver or kidney cancer. Sequences were derived from CD4+ or CD8+ T cells sorted from blood, sampled in a trial of the OX40 agonist ivuxolimab. The chain employs TRBV30 and TRBJ1-2; a possible D gene is TRBD1 (5 bases). The CDR3 DNA sequence: TGTGCCTGGGCGACAGATGCTAACTATGGCTACACCTTC. Amino acid sequence: CAWATDANYGYTF.